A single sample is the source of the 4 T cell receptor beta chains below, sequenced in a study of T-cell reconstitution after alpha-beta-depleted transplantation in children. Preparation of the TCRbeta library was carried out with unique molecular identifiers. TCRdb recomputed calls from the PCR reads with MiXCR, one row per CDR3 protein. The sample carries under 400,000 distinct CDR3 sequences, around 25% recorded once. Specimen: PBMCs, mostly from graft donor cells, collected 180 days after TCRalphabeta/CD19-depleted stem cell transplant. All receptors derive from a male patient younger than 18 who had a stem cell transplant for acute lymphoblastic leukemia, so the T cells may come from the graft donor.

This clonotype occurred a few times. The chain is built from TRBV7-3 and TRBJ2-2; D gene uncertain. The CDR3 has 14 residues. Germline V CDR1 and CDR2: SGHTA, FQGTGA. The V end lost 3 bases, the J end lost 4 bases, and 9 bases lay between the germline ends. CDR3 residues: CASSFFQTTGELFF. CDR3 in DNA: TGTGCCAGCAGCTTCTTTCAGACCACCGGGGAGCTGTTTTTT.

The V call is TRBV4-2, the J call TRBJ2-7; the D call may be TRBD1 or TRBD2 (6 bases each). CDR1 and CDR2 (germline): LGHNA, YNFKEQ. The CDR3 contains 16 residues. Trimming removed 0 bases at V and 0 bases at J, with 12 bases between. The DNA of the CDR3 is TGTGCCAGCAGCCAAGATCGACTAGGGGGCTCCTACGAGCAGTACTTC. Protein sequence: CASSQDRLGGSYEQYF.

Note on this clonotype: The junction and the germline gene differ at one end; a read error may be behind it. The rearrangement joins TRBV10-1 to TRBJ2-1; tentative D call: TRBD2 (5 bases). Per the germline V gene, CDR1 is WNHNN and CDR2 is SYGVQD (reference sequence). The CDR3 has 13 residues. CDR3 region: CASRNTTGNEQLF. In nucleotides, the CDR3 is TGCGCCAGCAGGAATACGACGGGAAATGAGCAGCTCTTC.

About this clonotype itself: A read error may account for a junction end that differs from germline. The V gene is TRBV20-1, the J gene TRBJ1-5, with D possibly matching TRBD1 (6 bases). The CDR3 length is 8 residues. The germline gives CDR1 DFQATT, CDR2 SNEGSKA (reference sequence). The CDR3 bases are TGCAGTGCCAACGGGGGGCGTTTT. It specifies CSANGGRF.